Each of the 27 T cell receptor beta chains below was sequenced from the same sample in a study of blood T cell repertoires in COVID-19. Libraries were prepared by immunoSEQ multiplex PCR; TCRdb keeps only in-frame clonotypes and omits some of them. The data hold some 120,000 clones, with over 80% observed a single time. The sequencing input was peripheral blood. These receptors came from a man aged 65 to 85 with acute or convalescent COVID-19.

The CDR3 nucleotides are TGTGCCAGCAGCTTAGCATTGCAGGCGGAGACCCAGTACTTC. It is translated as CASSLALQAETQYF. J is TRBJ2-5 and V is TRBV11-1; no reliable D call. The V gene's germline CDR1 is SGHAT and CDR2 FQDESV (reference sequence). The CDR3 loop spans 14 amino acids. Trimming removed 0 bases from V and 5 bases from J, with 10 bases in between.

This clone was detected a few times. The chain couples TRBV2 to TRBJ2-3; 8 bases match TRBD1. The CDR3 is 13 residues long. V lost 7 bases and J lost 3; bases outside the gene matches: 3. Germline CDR1 SNHLY, CDR2 FYNNEI. Here the CDR3 DNA reads TGTGCCAGCAATCAGGGGGCAACAGATACGCAGTATTTT. Residues: CASNQGATDTQYF. Complete variable domain (other parts from reference TRBV2 and TRBJ2-3): EPEVTQTPSHQVTQMGQEVILRCVPISNHLYFYWYRQILGQKVEFLVSFYNNEISEKSEIFDDQFSVERPDGSNFTLKIRSTKLEDSAMYFCASNQGATDTQYFGPGTRLTVL.

The chain uses TRBV19 and TRBJ1-2; 8 nucleotides agree with TRBD1. The J segment lost 2 bases and the V segment lost 4 bases, leaving 9 bases of the junction unmatched. Germline V gene sequence: CDR1 LNHDA, CDR2 SQIVND (reference sequence). This CDR3 has 16 residues. CDR3 loop: CASSSSQGGINYGYTF. In nucleotides, the CDR3 is TGTGCCAGTAGTAGCTCACAGGGGGGGATAAACTATGGCTACACCTTC. The entire variable domain, with the rest obtained from reference TRBV19 and TRBJ1-2, is as follows: DGGITQSPKYLFRKEGQNVTLSCEQNLNHDAMYWYRQDPGQGLRLIYYSQIVNDFQKGDIAEGYSVSREKKESFPLTVTSAQKNPTAFYLCASSSSQGGINYGYTFGSGTRLTVV.

The sample holds one count of this clone. This chain connects TRBV4-1 to TRBJ2-7; D unresolved. The CDR3 totals 14 residues. Trimming left V 4 bases short and J 1 base short, with 11 bases between. The V gene's germline CDR1 is MGHRA and CDR2 YSYEKL. The CDR3 region is CASSRLRLSYEQYF. As DNA, the CDR3 is TGCGCCAGCAGCCGCTTGAGATTATCCTACGAGCAGTACTTC.

The chain recombines TRBV19 with TRBJ2-3, with 7 nucleotides matching TRBD1. Germline-derived CDR1 and CDR2 are LNHDA and SQIVND (reference sequence). The CDR3 has 15 amino acids. Trimming took 6 bases from V and 3 from J; bases not matched to a gene: 9. CDR3 residues: CASSPEQGWTDTQYF. The CDR3 DNA sequence: TGTGCCAGTAGCCCGGAACAGGGGTGGACAGATACGCAGTATTTT.

The genes are TRBV7-9 and TRBJ1-4, with TRBD1 matching over 8 bases. The CDR3 contains 15 residues. CDR1 SEHNR and CDR2 FQNEAQ come from the germline V gene (reference sequence). V was clipped by 1 base and J by 8 bases; unmatched bases: 6. Written as DNA, the CDR3 is TGTGCCAGCAGCTTAGTTGGACAGGGAGACGAAAAACTGTTTTTT. Amino acids: CASSLVGQGDEKLFF.

The chain recombines TRBV28 with TRBJ1-1; D not certain. CDR3 length: 13 amino acids. The ends were cut back, 4 bases at V and 8 bases at J, with 14 bases in the middle. In germline, CDR1 is MDHEN, CDR2 SYDVKM. The CDR3 spells CASSSPGGGEAFF. CDR3 nucleotide sequence: TGTGCCAGCAGTTCCCCAGGTGGCGGGGAAGCTTTCTTT. Full variable domain (remainder filled in from reference TRBV28 and TRBJ1-1): DVKVTQSSRYLVKRTGEKVFLECVQDMDHENMFWYRQDPGLGLRLIYFSYDVKMKEKGDIPEGYSVSREKKERFSLILESASTNQTSMYLCASSSPGGGEAFFGQGTRLTVV.

The chain is built from TRBV6-1 and TRBJ1-3; no definite D call. CDR3 length equals 14 residues. From germline, CDR1 is MNHNS and CDR2 SASEGT. V lost 1 base and J 2 bases, leaving 6 bases between the germline ends. The CDR3 DNA sequence: TGTGCCAGCAGTGAAGGAGGTACTGGAAACACCATATATTTT. Translating it yields CASSEGGTGNTIYF.

The chain recombines TRBV2 with TRBJ1-1; D might be TRBD1 (5 bases). The CDR3 is 14 residues long. The germline V gene encodes CDR1 SNHLY and CDR2 FYNNEI. The V end was cut by 4 bases, the J end by 4 bases, with 13 bases between. The CDR3 DNA is TGTGCCAGCAGTGGGGGCTCAGGTTTCACTGAAGCTTTCTTT. It yields the protein CASSGGSGFTEAFF. Looking up the rest from reference TRBV2 and TRBJ1-1 gives the full variable domain: EPEVTQTPSHQVTQMGQEVILRCVPISNHLYFYWYRQILGQKVEFLVSFYNNEISEKSEIFDDQFSVERPDGSNFTLKIRSTKLEDSAMYFCASSGGSGFTEAFFGQGTRLTVV.

The J gene is TRBJ2-7, the V gene TRBV5-1, with 9 bases identical to TRBD1. This CDR3 spans 19 amino acids. Germline CDR1 and CDR2: SGHRS and YFSETQ. The trim removed 2 bases at V and 4 bases at J, leaving 19 bases unmatched. The CDR3 nucleotides read TGCGCCAGCAGCTTTCTACCCCCCAGCACAGGGGGCGGTACGTACGAGCAGTACTTC. Its protein product is CASSFLPPSTGGGTYEQYF.

The chain links TRBV14 to TRBJ2-1; D possibly corresponds to TRBD2 (6 bases). This CDR3 contains 16 residues. In germline, CDR1 is SGHDN, CDR2 FVKESK. V shed 4 bases and J shed 3 bases, with 16 bases lying between them. Here the CDR3 DNA reads TGTGCCAGCAGCCTTCTTGGTGATAGCGGCTACAATGAGCAGTTCTTC. It is translated as CASSLLGDSGYNEQFF.

The chain joins TRBV7-9 to TRBJ1-5; 10 bases agree with TRBD1. This CDR3 has 17 amino acids. The V gene end was trimmed by 5 bases and the J gene end by 6 bases; junction bases not matched to a gene: 13. From germline, CDR1 is SEHNR and CDR2 FQNEAQ (reference sequence). The CDR3, as DNA: TGTGCCAGCAGCCCCACCGGGACAGGGGAAAGGAGTCAGCCCCAGCATTTT. This sequence encodes CASSPTGTGERSQPQHF.

This sequence joins TRBV5-1 and TRBJ1-2, with D possibly matching TRBD1 (6 bases). The CDR3 is 14 amino acids. Trimming removed 4 bases at V and 6 bases at J, with 16 bases between. Germline values: CDR1 SGHRS, CDR2 YFSETQ. CDR3 DNA: TGCGCCAGCAGCCCTGGACAGTTAAGGAATGGCTACACCTTC. This encodes CASSPGQLRNGYTF.

The rearrangement links TRBV2 to TRBJ2-2; D is perhaps TRBD2 (5 bases). Germline CDR1 reads SNHLY; CDR2 reads FYNNEI. Between the trimmed V and J ends, which lost 4 bases and 0 bases, there was a span of 9 bases. The CDR3 has 15 amino acids. The CDR3 is CASSVQRTNTGELFF. The CDR3 nucleotides read TGTGCCAGCAGTGTCCAGCGGACGAACACCGGGGAGCTGTTTTTT.

The CDR3 sequence is CASNTGGPSDTQYF. In nucleotides, the CDR3 is TGTGCCAGCAATACGGGGGGGCCGTCAGATACGCAGTATTTT. The chain links TRBV2 to TRBJ2-3; 8 bases are shared with TRBD2. CDR3 size: 14 residues. The V segment lost 7 bases and the J segment 4 bases; nucleotides outside the gene matches: 7. CDR1 SNHLY and CDR2 FYNNEI come from the germline V gene.

J is TRBJ2-1 and V is TRBV5-4, with D possibly TRBD1 on 7 matching bases. Germline loops: CDR1 SGHNT, CDR2 YYREEE (reference sequence). Trimming took 2 bases from V and 7 from J, leaving 13 bases between them. The CDR3 contains 14 residues. This CDR3 reads CASSLSRGANEQFF. CDR3 nucleotide sequence: TGTGCCAGCAGCTTAAGCAGGGGGGCTAATGAGCAGTTCTTC.

The rearrangement joins TRBV6-6 to TRBJ1-1, with D perhaps matching TRBD1 (6 bases). The V and J ends lost 4 bases and 5 bases respectively, with 11 bases between them. The CDR3 runs 13 residues. CDR1 and CDR2 from the germline V gene are MNHNY and SVGAGI (reference sequence). The CDR3 reads CASSLGQGTEAFF. Written as DNA, the CDR3 is TGTGCCAGCAGTTTGGGGCAGGGGACTGAAGCTTTCTTT.

The rearrangement links TRBV21-1 to TRBJ1-3. TRBV21-1 is a pseudogene. This CDR3 region has 14 residues. The chain's CDR3 is CASGPGASGNTIYF. The CDR3 nucleotides are TGTGCCAGCGGCCCCGGAGCCTCTGGAAACACCATATATTTT.

V and J are TRBV7-8 and TRBJ1-1, with 10 bases that match TRBD1. The V gene end was trimmed by 3 bases and the J gene end by 2 bases; junction bases not matched to a gene: 3. This CDR3 comprises 15 residues. Germline V gives CDR1 SGHVS, CDR2 FQNEAQ. This CDR3 is CASSFWDRGNTEAFF. The CDR3, as DNA: TGTGCCAGCAGCTTCTGGGACAGGGGAAACACTGAAGCTTTCTTT. Looking up the rest from reference TRBV7-8 and TRBJ1-1 gives the full variable domain: GAGVSQSPRYKVAKRGQDVALRCDPISGHVSLFWYQQALGQGPEFLTYFQNEAQLDKSGLPSDRFFAERPEGSVSTLKIQRTQQEDSAVYLCASSFWDRGNTEAFFGQGTRLTVV.

The chain links TRBV28 to TRBJ1-6; 8 nucleotides match TRBD1. The CDR3 runs 16 residues. V lost 1 base and J lost 7; bases outside the gene matches: 6. CDR1 and CDR2 from the germline V gene are MDHEN and SYDVKM. The CDR3 DNA is TGTGCCAGCAGTTTATCAGGGGGCGCATACAATTCACCCCTCCACTTT. Translated: CASSLSGGAYNSPLHF.

The gene calls are TRBV7-6 and TRBJ2-1; 7 positions match TRBD2. Losses at the gene ends were 0 bases for V and 9 bases for J; bases not matched to a gene: 8. Germline V lookup: CDR1 SGHVS, CDR2 FNYEAQ. The CDR3 has 15 amino acids. This CDR3 reads CASSLAVPAGREQFF. In nucleotides, the CDR3 is TGTGCCAGCAGCTTAGCGGTCCCAGCGGGGCGTGAGCAGTTCTTC.

The genes are TRBV5-4 and TRBJ2-7; the match to TRBD1 covers 9 bases. Germline V gene lookup returns CDR1 SGHNT and CDR2 YYREEE (reference sequence). V trimming: 5 bases; J trimming: 1 base; junction bases outside the gene matches: 7. This CDR3 is 15 amino acids long. The CDR3 here is CASSPAGQGSYEQYF. The CDR3 coding sequence is TGTGCCAGCAGTCCAGCGGGACAGGGTTCCTACGAGCAGTACTTC. Together with reference TRBV5-4 and TRBJ2-7, the CDR3 gives the full variable domain: ETGVTQSPTHLIKTRGQQVTLRCSSQSGHNTVSWYQQALGQGPQFIFQYYREEENGRGNFPPRFSGLQFPNYSSELNVNALELDDSALYLCASSPAGQGSYEQYFGPGTRLTVT.

This chain uses TRBV5-1 with TRBJ2-2, with 11 bases matching TRBD1. CDR1 and CDR2 (germline): SGHRS, YFSETQ. This CDR3 comprises 20 residues. Losses at the gene ends were 0 bases for V and 1 base for J; bases not matched to a gene: 11. The CDR3 sequence: CASSLDWTGGGRKNTGELFF. The CDR3 region has the DNA TGCGCCAGCAGCTTGGACTGGACAGGGGGCGGACGGAAGAACACCGGGGAGCTGTTTTTT.

This clone was picked up one time. CDR3: CASSVDRVGSPLHF. CDR3 sequence (DNA): TGTGCCAGCAGCGTAGACAGGGTTGGTTCACCCCTCCACTTT. The J gene is TRBJ1-6, the V gene TRBV9; perhaps TRBD1 as D (6 bases). Trimming shortened V by 0 bases and J by 9 bases, and 10 bases separated the two germline ends. Germline V gene sequence: CDR1 SGDLS, CDR2 YYNGEE. CDR3 length: 14 amino acids.

This clone appeared a single time. The junction and the germline gene differ at one end; a read error may be behind it. The chain employs TRBV3-1 (or the pseudogene TRBV3-2) and TRBJ2-1; TRBD2 agrees at 13 bases. The CDR3 runs to 18 residues. Germline CDR1 reads LGHDT; CDR2 reads YNNKEL (reference sequence). The CDR3 region has the DNA TGTACCAGCAGCCATCAACTAGCGGGGGGGCCCATCTACAATGAGCAGTTCTTC. This codes for CTSSHQLAGGPIYNEQFF.

V usage is TRBV10-3 and J usage is TRBJ2-5; TRBD1 might be the D (5 bases). The CDR3 length is 14 residues. Trimming shortened V by 3 bases and J by 5 bases, and 13 bases separated the two germline ends. Per germline, CDR1 ENHRY and CDR2 SYGVKD. This CDR3 reads CAISDLQGSETQYF. The CDR3 nucleotides are TGTGCCATCAGTGATTTGCAGGGCTCGGAGACCCAGTACTTC.

As to this clone: The sample holds other DNA sequences that translate to the same CDR3. The rearrangement uses TRBV5-1 and TRBJ1-2, with D tentatively TRBD1 (6 bases). This CDR3 is 13 amino acids long. Trimming stripped 2 bases from V and 3 bases from J, with 8 bases between. Germline CDR1 reads SGHRS; CDR2 reads YFSETQ. CDR3 nucleotides: TGCGCCAGCAGCTTCGCAGGGGACTATGGCTACACCTTC. It encodes CASSFAGDYGYTF.